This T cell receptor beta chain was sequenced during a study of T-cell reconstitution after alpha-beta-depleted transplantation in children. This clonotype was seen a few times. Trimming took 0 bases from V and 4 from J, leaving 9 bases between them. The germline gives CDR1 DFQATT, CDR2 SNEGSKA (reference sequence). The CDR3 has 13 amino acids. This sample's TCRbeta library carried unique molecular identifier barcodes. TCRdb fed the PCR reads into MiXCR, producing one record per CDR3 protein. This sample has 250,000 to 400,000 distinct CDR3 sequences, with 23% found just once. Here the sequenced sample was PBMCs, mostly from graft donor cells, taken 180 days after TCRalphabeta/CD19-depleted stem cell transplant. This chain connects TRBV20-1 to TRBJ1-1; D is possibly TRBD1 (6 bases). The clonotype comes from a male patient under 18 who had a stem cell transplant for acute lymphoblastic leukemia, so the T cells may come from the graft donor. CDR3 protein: CSARDWGATEAFF. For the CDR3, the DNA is TGCAGTGCTAGAGATTGGGGGGCCACTGAAGCTTTCTTT.